These 10 T cell receptor beta chains were all obtained from the same sample, sequenced in a study of T cell responses to AZD1222 COVID-19 vaccine. Sequenced by immunoSEQ multiplex PCR; TCRdb stores in-frame clones only, minus some. This sample has approximately 28,000 clones, with over 90% found just once. Sample: peripheral blood, taken on day 0 of AZD1222 vaccination. The source is an adult in good health.

This sequence joins TRBV7-2 and TRBJ2-7; D gene unclear. With 2 bases removed from V and 1 base from J, the gap between germline ends came to 9 bases. Germline CDR1 is SGHTA and CDR2 is FQGNSA. This CDR3 region has 14 residues. In DNA, the CDR3 is TGTGCCAGCAGCTTACAATACAGTTCCTACGAGCAGTACTTC. Translated: CASSLQYSSYEQYF.

Concerning this clone itself: One end of the junction does not line up with germline, which may come from a read error. V and J are TRBV10-1 and TRBJ2-2; D is undetermined. CDR1 is WNHNN and CDR2 is SYGVQD in the germline V gene (reference sequence). CDR3 size: 13 residues. The CDR3 here is CATSGRVAGELFF. In nucleotides, the CDR3 is TGCGCCACCAGTGGACGGGTGGCCGGGGAGCTGTTTTTT.

This clone appeared once. This chain connects TRBV7-9 to TRBJ2-1; D not certain. The CDR3 totals 14 residues. Trimming removed 1 base from V and 3 bases from J, with 7 bases in between. CDR1 is SEHNR and CDR2 is FQNEAQ in the germline V gene (reference sequence). As DNA, the CDR3 is TGTGCCAGCAGCTTAGTAGTGGTCTACAATGAGCAGTTCTTC. Amino acids: CASSLVVVYNEQFF.

The rearrangement uses TRBV28 and TRBJ1-2; D unclear. The CDR3 covers 14 residues. Germline lookup yields CDR1 MDHEN and CDR2 SYDVKM. V lost 5 bases, J lost 2 bases, and 12 bases lay in between. The CDR3 region is CASSPPERNYGYTF. DNA for the CDR3: TGTGCCAGCAGTCCGCCCGAGAGGAACTATGGCTACACCTTC.

The chain couples TRBV3-1 (or the pseudogene TRBV3-2) to TRBJ2-3, with a tentative D call TRBD1 (5 bases). The germline V gene encodes CDR1 LGHDT and CDR2 YNNKEL (reference sequence). This CDR3 contains 14 residues. V lost 3 bases to trimming and J lost 5 bases, with 12 bases between them. This chain's CDR3 is CASSHVQGQDTQYF. In nucleotides, the CDR3 is TGTGCCAGCAGCCACGTGCAGGGTCAAGATACGCAGTATTTT.

The count of this clone is one. This rearrangement joins TRBV4-3 to TRBJ1-2, with D unresolved. CDR3 size: 17 residues. Trimming took 5 bases from V and 2 from J, leaving 21 bases between them. Germline-derived CDR1 and CDR2 are LGHNA and YSLEER. The CDR3 DNA sequence: TGCGCCAGCAGCACGACCTTTCCTGGGGATTTAAACTATGGCTACACCTTC. It yields the protein CASSTTFPGDLNYGYTF.

This clone was picked up one time. The gene calls are TRBV28 and TRBJ2-7; no firm D call. The CDR3 totals 11 residues. CDR1 is MDHEN, CDR2 SYDVKM, per germline. Trimming pared 4 bases from V and 3 bases from J, leaving 4 bases between. The CDR3 sequence is CASSSNYEQYF. The CDR3 DNA reads TGTGCCAGCAGTTCTAACTACGAGCAGTACTTC.

The V gene is TRBV19, the J gene TRBJ2-1; D gene unclear. Trimming left V 3 bases short and J 9 bases short, with 15 bases between. The germline V gene has CDR1 LNHDA and CDR2 SQIVND (reference sequence). This CDR3 is built from 14 residues. The CDR3 sequence is CASSMWAQRSEQFF. In DNA, the CDR3 is TGTGCCAGTAGTATGTGGGCCCAAAGAAGTGAGCAGTTCTTC.

The chain recombines TRBV18 with TRBJ2-3, with 11 bases lining up with TRBD1. The germline V gene has CDR1 KGHSH and CDR2 LQKENI. V lost 3 bases to trimming and J lost 1 base; unmatched junction nucleotides: 3. The length of the CDR3 is 16 residues. CDR3 region: CASSPGTGGRTDTQYF. CDR3 sequence (DNA): TGTGCCAGCTCACCCGGGACAGGGGGACGCACAGATACGCAGTATTTT.

The rearrangement joins TRBV28 to TRBJ1-5, with TRBD1 matching over 9 bases. The germline V gene has CDR1 MDHEN and CDR2 SYDVKM. The CDR3 is 17 residues long. Germline trimming cut 3 bases from V and 2 bases from J; bases unmatched to any gene: 8. The CDR3 sequence: CASSFPGQGFGNQPQHF. The DNA of the CDR3 is TGTGCCAGCAGTTTCCCCGGACAGGGGTTTGGCAATCAGCCCCAGCATTTT. Drawing the rest from reference TRBV28 and TRBJ1-5, the complete variable domain is DVKVTQSSRYLVKRTGEKVFLECVQDMDHENMFWYRQDPGLGLRLIYFSYDVKMKEKGDIPEGYSVSREKKERFSLILESASTNQTSMYLCASSFPGQGFGNQPQHFGDGTRLSIL.